This T cell receptor beta chain stems from a study of T cells after somatic rescue of genetic block. Germline V gene sequence: CDR1 SGHRS, CDR2 YFSETQ. Trimming cost V 4 bases and J 11 bases, with 16 bases left between them. This CDR3 comprises 14 residues. Sequencing used immunoSEQ multiplex PCR; TCRdb keeps in-frame clones, though not all of them. The sample shows more than 9,000 clones, around 67% of them seen only once. This TCR was recovered from a boy aged 10-17 years. This chain connects TRBV5-1 to TRBJ1-6; a weak D match, TRBD1 (6 bases). The sequenced sample consisted of peripheral blood mononuclear cells (PBMCs). The CDR3 region is CASSPGGGKTPLHF. The CDR3 DNA sequence: TGCGCCAGCAGCCCCGGGGGGGGCAAGACACCCCTCCACTTT.